Given below is one T cell receptor beta chain in context. Antigen specificity is unknown. PCR employed 60 Vbeta and 13 Jbeta primers. TCRdb's table, derived via immunoSEQ multiplex PCR, lists solely in-frame clones and lacks some. The sample has about 130,000 clones, around 78% seen once; the top ten hold roughly 4%. This sample is drawn from a study of cytomegalovirus exposure and HLA in healthy donors. General study points: Roughly even sequencing depth across donors was the assumption behind the presence/absence analyses.

Germline CDR1 SEHNR, CDR2 FQNEAQ (reference sequence). With 4 bases removed from V and 5 bases from J, the gap between germline ends came to 14 bases. The CDR3 has 15 amino acids. The sequence was collected from a middle-aged man in good health and CMV-seronegative. Sequencing input: PBMCs. The genes are TRBV7-9 and TRBJ2-2, with a possible D match to TRBD1 (5 bases). CDR3: CASSYSQGRTGELFF. CDR3 bases: TGTGCCAGCAGCTACAGTCAGGGCAGAACCGGGGAGCTGTTTTTT.